Following are 7 T cell receptor beta chains from one sample sequenced in a study of blood T cell repertoires in COVID-19. The protocol was immunoSEQ multiplex PCR, while the TCRdb copy is restricted to in-frame clones and leaves out a portion. The sample holds about 220,000 clones, around 90% seen once. Sequenced material: PBMCs or T cells enriched from blood (not recorded which). Receptors originate from a woman in her twenties or thirties who had recovered from COVID-19.

In this sample, this clone turned up once. The rearrangement links TRBV4-1 to TRBJ1-4, with TRBD1 matching over 7 bases. This CDR3 is 15 amino acids long. CDR1 is MGHRA and CDR2 is YSYEKL in the germline V gene. V was clipped by 2 bases and J by 8 bases; unmatched bases: 8. CDR3 residues: CASSQLDRVGEKLFF. The CDR3 DNA follows: TGCGCCAGCAGCCAACTCGACAGGGTCGGGGAAAAACTGTTTTTT.

J is TRBJ1-5 and V is TRBV10-3; TRBD1 is a possible D gene (6 bases). The CDR3 length is 14 residues. Between the trimmed V and J ends, which lost 9 bases and 4 bases, there was a span of 16 bases. The V gene's germline CDR1 is ENHRY and CDR2 SYGVKD. The CDR3 DNA sequence: TGTGCCATAGCAGAGGGCAGGGGAAATCAGCCCCAGCATTTT. Its protein product is CAIAEGRGNQPQHF.

This clone showed up just once. The chain uses TRBV5-1 and TRBJ2-7, with 7 bases that match TRBD1. Per the germline V gene, CDR1 is SGHRS and CDR2 is YFSETQ. The length of the CDR3 is 15 residues. The junction had 7 bases not matched to a gene; V was cut back by 4 bases and J by 0 bases. CDR3 protein: CASSISGTVSYEQYF. The DNA for the CDR3 is TGCGCCAGCAGCATCTCCGGGACAGTCTCCTACGAGCAGTACTTC. Full variable domain (outside the CDR3, taken from reference TRBV5-1 and TRBJ2-7): KAGVTQTPRYLIKTRGQQVTLSCSPISGHRSVSWYQQTPGQGLQFLFEYFSETQRNKGNFPGRFSGRQFSNSRSEMNVSTLELGDSALYLCASSISGTVSYEQYFGPGTRLTVT.

The chain has TRBV7-6 and TRBJ2-7; a possible D gene is TRBD2 (5 bases). In germline, CDR1 is SGHVS, CDR2 FNYEAQ. This CDR3 contains 16 residues. V gave up 5 bases and J gave up 0 bases, with 17 bases separating them. The CDR3, as DNA: TGTGCCAGCAGCCCTAGCAGATCGGAAAACTCCTACGAGCAGTACTTC. It translates to CASSPSRSENSYEQYF.

The gene calls are TRBV4-1 and TRBJ2-3; TRBD2 aligns across 12 bases. Germline CDR1 and CDR2: MGHRA and YSYEKL. The CDR3 contains 18 residues. With V trimmed by 7 bases and J by 5 bases, 16 bases remained unmatched. As DNA, the CDR3 is TGCGCCAGCAAACGGTGGCTAGCGGGGGGGCCGAGTGGAGATACGCAGTATTTT. Translation: CASKRWLAGGPSGDTQYF.

This chain uses TRBV13 with TRBJ2-7, with TRBD1 matching over 8 bases. With 1 base clipped from V and 3 bases from J, the junction kept 5 bases outside the gene matches. Germline lookup yields CDR1 PRHDT and CDR2 FYEKMQ (reference sequence). The CDR3 consists of 15 residues. The CDR3: CASSLVQGDYYEQYF. CDR3 DNA sequence: TGTGCCAGCAGCTTAGTACAGGGGGATTACTACGAGCAGTACTTC.

The chain is built from TRBV19 and TRBJ1-2; D is perhaps TRBD1 (5 bases). The CDR3 is 16 amino acids. V gave up 0 bases and J gave up 4 bases, with 15 bases separating them. CDR1 is LNHDA and CDR2 is SQIVND in the germline V gene (reference sequence). The CDR3 reads CASSIDYKEQVYGYTF. For the CDR3, the DNA is TGTGCCAGTAGTATAGATTACAAAGAACAGGTCTATGGCTACACCTTC.